This TCR beta chain stems from a study of cytomegalovirus exposure and HLA in healthy donors (dated by TCRdb to about 2017). With regard to the full study: An earlier analysis of several hundred of the donors reported roughly 300 Gb of sequence data and 100 million to 130 million unique TCR beta sequences from 150 million to 200 million T cells. An early release that covered some 630 HLA-typed donors contained around 300 gigabases of sequencing data and around 80 million unique TCR sequences. The genetic ancestry cluster associated with self-reported Caucasian donors included 81% of the approximately 400 genotyped donors. The study was designed to test whether signatures of past pathogen exposure could be identified by cataloging public T cell receptors. The study profiled the T cell repertoires of hundreds of subjects by immunosequencing and related them to cytomegalovirus serostatus. Besides the first cohort of around 670 subjects, a separate validation cohort made up of 120 different subjects was used. High-throughput TCR immunosequencing, statistical association of individual TCRs with disease status, and machine learning were combined to predict cytomegalovirus infection status. To study patterns of TCR occurrence, a later analysis re-analyzed previously published TCR beta repertoires from around 670 donors and added high-resolution HLA genotyping. The later analysis used no new phenotypic data to find candidate immune exposures, relying instead on TCR beta sequences and their occurrence across donors. In an earlier analysis of more than 550 of the donors, high-throughput TCR beta sequencing was used to judge whether each TCR beta V gene segment behaved as functional or pseudogenic. Donor age, sex, ethnicity and CMV serostatus were collected together with the repertoire data. In a later genetic analysis, genome-wide SNP genotypes for about 65% of the roughly 670 donors were used, and that subset was treated as a discovery cohort. Every repertoire in the discovery cohort had been generated on one and the same sequencing platform. Class I and class II HLA loci were covered by the typing at four-digit resolution. The number of typed donors differed by locus: about 629-630 for A, B, C, DRB1 and DQB1; some 540 for DQA1; fewer than 610 for DPA1; and around 470 for DPB1. A handful of DR-DQ haplotypes were handled as single units for association and clustering because linkage in the cohort was strong. On average, around 230,000 unique TCR beta nucleotide sequences were sequenced per donor among a few hundred genotyped donors of the cohort, with roughly 18% of those sequences being non-productive. General conclusions and limits of the study: Roughly uniform sequencing depth across donors was assumed in presence/absence analyses, although this assumption may not hold. A further reported finding was that TCR beta sequences accurately predicted the HLA-A and HLA-B alleles for most subjects in the first cohort. Specific HLA alleles were associated with 16,951 TCR beta sequences at a false discovery rate of 0.05 in a later analysis. In a later analysis, HLA-associated TCR beta chains showed more clonal expansion and lower generation probabilities than non-associated chains that were equally common. In both the original and validation cohorts, the classifier was reported to diagnose cytomegalovirus status with high specificity and sensitivity. In a later genetic analysis, fewer N-insertions in productive TCRs were reported among donors in an Asian-associated ancestry cluster than the roughly 710-donor mean. A later analysis reported that several top co-occurrence clusters appeared linked to parvovirus B19, influenza, CMV and Epstein-Barr virus. An association between a missense DCLRE1C variant and V-gene and J-gene trimming of TCR beta chains was found in a later genetic analysis and replicated in an independent cohort. The earlier analysis of approximately 590 of the donors excluded about 16 rarely observed V segments, including chromosome 9 orphons, because counts were too low. Correlated functional status among segregating V segments might be attributable to linkage disequilibrium, but an unknown experimental factor could not be ruled out. A total of roughly 160 TCR beta chains were listed by the study as associated with cytomegalovirus. It was suggested by the authors that the approach could potentially be generalized to other disease states and immunological phenotypes. According to a later analysis, TCR association rates differed among HLA loci, with DRB1 alleles showing the most associated TCRs and HLA-C alleles showing the fewest. When HLA alleles, especially DR and DQ, strongly co-occurred, attributing TCR associations to individual alleles was difficult. For the cohort, immune exposure information was limited to CMV serostatus. The cohort was sequenced for TCR beta chains only, and without alpha or paired-chain data the features that could be detected were limited. In vitro tests confirmed that three of the cytomegalovirus-associated TCR beta chains recognize cytomegalovirus antigens. Because some donors lacked HLA typing at each locus, the association tests relied only on the typed subset. The sequencing pipeline was judged likely to have produced a cluster of highly shared sequence variants as a technical artifact. In an earlier analysis of some 500 of the donors, most TCR beta V segments appeared in productive rearrangements about 87% or about 30% of the time, broadly matching IMGT annotations. According to a later analysis, most CMV-associated TCR beta chains appeared to be HLA-restricted, and the HLA associations seemed to be driven largely by CMV exposure. Because the 87-base-pair reads could not distinguish some IMGT-functional V segments, including TRBV6-2 and TRBV6-3, those segments were excluded. Across donors, most TCR sequences were observed very rarely, whereas some public TCRs were present in many individuals.

The library was prepared using the immunoSEQ multiplex PCR assay. A mixture of 60 forward primers for TCR Vbeta segments and 13 reverse primers for TCR Jbeta segments was used in the multiplex PCR. A multiplex PCR assay on genomic DNA amplified the CDR3 region of rearranged TCR beta genes. Amplified TCR beta libraries were sequenced as 87-base-pair reads on the Illumina HiSeq System. On the study's bioinformatics: A later analysis counted around 72 million unique TCR beta chains across the 690 or so repertoires, and around 9.9 million of these chains were shared by at least two donors. Raw reads were error-corrected and collapsed into unique sequences with a nearest-neighbor algorithm that merged closely related sequences to remove PCR and sequencing errors. To assign V, D and J gene segments, CDR3 sequences were aligned to IMGT reference sequences. For a sequence to be retained, a match of at least six nucleotides was required to both a V gene segment and a J gene segment. Rearrangements were called productive when the CDR3 lacked stop codons and stayed in frame with V and J; all others were non-productive. CDR3 was defined by IMGT convention, running from the second conserved V-encoded cysteine to the conserved J-encoded phenylalanine. Sequences without an unambiguous match to a single V gene segment were excluded from the earlier analysis of several hundred of the donors. In an earlier analysis of several hundred of the donors, V segments were called functional above 56.7% productive rearrangements and were called segregating when the between-donor standard deviation exceeded 5%. To diagnose cytomegalovirus status from the catalog of TCR beta chain sequences, a statistical classification framework was built. A later analysis assigned V and J genes by comparing TCR nucleotide sequences with IMGT/GENE-DB human TR gene sequences. The TCRdist pipeline was used in a later analysis to assign CDR3 sequences and most-parsimonious VDJ recombination scenarios. In a later analysis, each TCR beta chain was defined by its CDR3 amino acid sequence together with its V-gene family, and reads lacking a unique V-gene family were excluded. To address suspected cross-contamination and a sequencing artifact, a later analysis removed around 590 highly shared, low-generation-probability nucleotide sequences. A later analysis calculated a clonal expansion index for each public chain from normalized within-repertoire ranks of inferred template counts. In a later analysis, generation probabilities were computed using a VDJ recombination model fitted to out-of-frame rearrangements, and the results were checked against IGoR. A later analysis scored TCR-TCR, TCR-HLA and TCR-CMV co-occurrence with hypergeometric tests, applying a repertoire-size bias correction to TCR pairs. In a later analysis, false discovery rates were estimated by permuting HLA or CMV assignments 20 times. A later analysis grouped co-occurring TCRs with DBSCAN, adding TCRdist sequence similarity when clustering within HLA-allele-positive subsets. Repertoires with fewer than 30,000 or more than 120,000 public chains, plus five repertoires with anomalous nucleotide sharing, were excluded from co-occurrence clustering. TCRdb took this table from immuneACCESS and kept in-frame rearrangements with V and J called. Such tables lack part of the clones; where checked against another copy, unresolved V genes explain under half of the gap, and the rest is unexplained. V and J calls and clone size follow that table, whereas D and trimming were derived from the DNA. This sample gives about 160,000 clones in total; approximately 81% of them show up just once. The ten largest clones take up 1.9% of the sample.

Including cysteine and phenylalanine, the CDR3 has 12 amino acids. Left in the record is the CDR3 DNA by itself, 36 bases read in frame from the first base. From the germline V gene, CDR1 is SQVTM and CDR2 is ANQGSEA. Cut back by 2 bases and 3 bases, the V and J ends lie 8 bases apart. The cohort was made up of approximately 700 healthy bone marrow donors. At the time of sampling, all cohort members were nominally healthy, though unrecorded immune exposures were likely present. The donor tested CMV seronegative, placing the donor among the 300 to 400 seronegative members of the cohort. Every donor gave a peripheral blood sample, and the peripheral blood mononuclear cells from that sample were used for TCR beta sequencing. The Qiagen DNeasy Blood Extraction Kit was used to extract genomic DNA from the blood cell samples. For this clone: There is no known antigen for this receptor. Per-nucleotide qualities are absent, and no much larger clonotype sits a single base away.

This sequence uses TRBV29-1 and TRBJ2-7, with a tentative D gene TRBD2 over 5 matching bases. The source material was PBMCs. This sequence originates from a man aged 18 to 29 in good health and CMV-seronegative. The sequence in DNA is TGCAGCGTTGAAACGGAGGACTACGAGCAGTACTTC. This encodes CSVETEDYEQYF.